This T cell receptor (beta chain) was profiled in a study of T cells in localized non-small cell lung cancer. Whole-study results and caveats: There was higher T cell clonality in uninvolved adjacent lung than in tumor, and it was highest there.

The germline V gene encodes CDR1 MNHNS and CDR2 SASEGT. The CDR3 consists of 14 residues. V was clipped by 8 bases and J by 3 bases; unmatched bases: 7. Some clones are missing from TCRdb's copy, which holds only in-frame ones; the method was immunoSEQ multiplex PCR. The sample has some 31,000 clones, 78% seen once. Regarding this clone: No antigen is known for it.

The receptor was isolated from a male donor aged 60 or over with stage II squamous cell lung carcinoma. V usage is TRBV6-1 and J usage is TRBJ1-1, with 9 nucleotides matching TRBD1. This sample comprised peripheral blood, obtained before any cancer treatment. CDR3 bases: TGTGCCAGCTTACAGGGGGCGGGGGACACTGAAGCTTTCTTT. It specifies CASLQGAGDTEAFF.